These T cell receptor beta chains were read from a single sample in a study of blood T cell repertoires in COVID-19. The assay was immunoSEQ multiplex PCR, and TCRdb's table has in-frame clones only and misses some. Among 130,000 to 150,000 clones, about three quarters were seen once, and the ten largest hold about 1.9%. Sequenced: peripheral blood. The origin of the receptors is a woman in her fifties or sixties with acute or convalescent COVID-19. The CDR3 runs from the conserved cysteine through the conserved F or W. The D gene is left open where the match is weak. Size is stated for part of the rows, as once, few or many counts, or as a class when the clone is expanded.

CDR3 protein,CDR3 DNA,V gene,J gene,clone size,D gene
CASSQGGTSFWETQYF,TGTGCCAGCAGCCAAGGAGGGACTAGCTTTTGGGAGACCCAGTACTTC,TRBV14,TRBJ2-5,-,TRBD2
CASSPYGTGYEQYF,TGTGCCAGTAGTCCGTACGGCACGGGCTACGAGCAGTACTTC,TRBV19,TRBJ2-7,-,-
CAWISQSGTGQFF,TGTGCCTGGATCTCCCAGTCGGGTACTGGACAGTTCTTC,TRBV30,TRBJ2-1,once,-
CASSPQGEQYF,TGTGCCAGCAGCCCCCAGGGAGAGCAGTACTTC,TRBV7-8,TRBJ2-7,-,-
CASSLQGSSNTGELFF,TGTGCCAGCAGCTTGCAGGGCTCCTCGAACACCGGGGAGCTGTTTTTT,TRBV7-6,TRBJ2-2,-,-
CASSPDRGWSYEQYF,TGTGCCAGCAGCCCGGACAGGGGTTGGTCCTACGAGCAGTACTTC,TRBV6-5,TRBJ2-7,-,TRBD1
CASSPGGKETQYF,TGCGCCAGCAGCCCGGGGGGCAAGGAGACCCAGTACTTC,TRBV5-1,TRBJ2-5,-,-
CASSLTSGTYEQYF,TGCGCCAGCAGTTTGACTAGCGGGACCTACGAGCAGTACTTC,TRBV10-2,TRBJ2-7,-,TRBD2
CASSQGRGPNYEQYF,TGTGCCAGCAGCCAAGGCAGGGGACCCAACTACGAGCAGTACTTC,TRBV14,TRBJ2-7,few,-
CASSLEGRLMNTEAFF,TGCGCCAGCAGCTTGGAAGGCAGACTTATGAACACTGAAGCTTTCTTT,TRBV5-1,TRBJ1-1,-,-
CASSGSGRTNSGELFF,TGCGCCAGCAGTGGTAGCGGGAGGACAAACTCCGGGGAGCTGTTTTTT,TRBV10-1,TRBJ2-2,-,TRBD2
CASSYGTSGTSYEQYF,TGTGCCAGCAGTTACGGGACTAGCGGTACCTCCTACGAGCAGTACTTC,TRBV6-2/TRBV6-3,TRBJ2-7,-,TRBD2
CASSYSREYGNTIYF,TGTGCCAGCAGTTACTCGAGGGAATACGGAAACACCATATATTTT,TRBV6-2/TRBV6-3,TRBJ1-3,-,-
CASRRQSNSPLHF,TGTGCCAGCAGAAGACAGTCCAATTCACCCCTCCACTTT,TRBV28,TRBJ1-6,once,-
CASSAWEDSPLHF,TGTGCCAGCAGCGCCTGGGAGGATTCACCCCTCCACTTT,TRBV9,TRBJ1-6,-,-
CASSISASGNNEQFF,TGTGCCAGTAGTATATCGGCTAGCGGGAACAATGAGCAGTTCTTC,TRBV19,TRBJ2-1,-,TRBD2
CASSQDIGVNTEAFF,TGTGCCAGCAGCCAAGATATAGGGGTGAACACTGAAGCTTTCTTT,TRBV14,TRBJ1-1,few,-
CASSRLAGGGNEQFF,TGTGCCAGTAGCCGACTAGCGGGAGGCGGGAATGAGCAGTTCTTC,TRBV19,TRBJ2-1,-,TRBD2
CASSDPRNTNTGELFF,TGCGCCAGCAGTGACCCGCGGAACACCAACACCGGGGAGCTGTTTTTT,TRBV10-1,TRBJ2-2,few,-
CASLNRGGYGYTF,TGTGCCAGCTTAAACAGGGGTGGCTATGGCTACACCTTC,TRBV6-5,TRBJ1-2,-,TRBD1
CASTNRQGFHYEQYF,TGTGCCAGCACCAATCGACAGGGGTTCCACTACGAGCAGTACTTC,TRBV28,TRBJ2-7,-,TRBD1
CASSSSGSADTQYF,TGCGCCAGCAGCTCTAGCGGGAGCGCAGATACGCAGTATTTT,TRBV5-1,TRBJ2-3,-,TRBD2
CAWSEVGRGLPEAFF,TGTGCCTGGAGCGAGGTGGGCAGGGGGCTGCCTGAAGCTTTCTTT,TRBV30,TRBJ1-1,few,TRBD1
CASSMRDSFAYEQYF,TGTGCCAGCAGCATGCGGGACAGTTTCGCCTACGAGCAGTACTTC,TRBV14,TRBJ2-7,-,-
CSVGDGYTF,TGCAGCGTTGGAGATGGCTACACCTTC,TRBV29-1,TRBJ1-2,-,-
CTSRRGLAGCYSTDTQYF,TGCACCAGCAGACGCGGACTAGCGGGATGTTATAGCACAGATACGCAGTATTTT,TRBV1,TRBJ2-3,-,-
CASSSRGLETQYF,TGCGCCAGCAGCTCCAGGGGGTTGGAGACCCAGTACTTC,TRBV5-1,TRBJ2-5,-,TRBD1
CASSPGTGRWEDYEQYF,TGTGCCAGCAGCCCTGGGACAGGGCGGTGGGAAGACTACGAGCAGTACTTC,TRBV7-2,TRBJ2-7,-,TRBD1
CASSSLLAGGVHEQFF,TGCGCCAGCAGCTCCCTTTTAGCGGGGGGAGTCCATGAGCAGTTCTTC,TRBV5-1,TRBJ2-1,-,TRBD2
CASSPLAGAATDTQYF,TGTGCCAGCAGCCCGTTAGCGGGAGCGGCCACAGATACGCAGTATTTT,TRBV3-1/TRBV3-2,TRBJ2-3,-,TRBD2
CASSELRDRTGANVLTF,TGTGCCAGCAGCGAACTCCGGGACAGGACTGGGGCCAACGTCCTGACTTTC,TRBV6-2/TRBV6-3,TRBJ2-6,-,TRBD1
CASSILGERGQFQETQYF,TGTGCCAGCAGCATCCTAGGGGAGAGGGGGCAGTTCCAAGAGACCCAGTACTTC,TRBV21-1,TRBJ2-5,-,-
CASAARGRNQPQHF,TGTGCCAGCGCAGCGCGGGGCAGGAATCAGCCCCAGCATTTT,TRBV27,TRBJ1-5,once,-
CASGQFVTLNTEAFF,TGTGCCAGCGGACAGTTTGTCACATTAAACACTGAAGCTTTCTTT,TRBV3-1/TRBV3-2,TRBJ1-1,-,-
CATSLSGSPYNEQFF,TGTGCCACTTCACTTAGCGGGAGCCCCTACAATGAGCAGTTCTTC,TRBV24-1,TRBJ2-1,-,TRBD2
CASSYARLAGYYEQYF,TGTGCCAGCAGTTACGCTAGGCTAGCGGGGTACTACGAGCAGTACTTC,TRBV6-6,TRBJ2-7,-,TRBD2
CASSNRGGPTRETQYF,TGTGCCAGCAGCAACCGCGGGGGCCCGACGAGAGAGACCCAGTACTTC,TRBV13,TRBJ2-5,-,-
CASSRDSSWGAFF,TGTGCCAGCAGTAGGGACTCCTCCTGGGGAGCTTTCTTT,TRBV6-5,TRBJ1-1,once,-
CASSPLGPGDNRFNEQFF,TGTGCCAGCTCACCACTGGGACCCGGGGACAATCGTTTCAATGAGCAGTTCTTC,TRBV18,TRBJ2-1,-,-
CAISGQGAQPQHF,TGTGCCATCAGTGGCCAGGGGGCCCAGCCCCAGCATTTT,TRBV10-3,TRBJ1-5,-,TRBD1
CASSVTGTVGSGELFF,TGTGCCAGTAGCGTTACCGGGACAGTAGGATCCGGGGAGCTGTTTTTT,TRBV19,TRBJ2-2,-,TRBD1
CAWSIVNYGYTF,TGTGCCTGGAGTATAGTTAACTATGGCTACACCTTC,TRBV30,TRBJ1-2,-,-
CASSEEVRIGWKSGNTIYF,TGTGCCAGCAGTGAGGAGGTGCGGATAGGGTGGAAATCTGGAAACACCATATATTTT,TRBV6-1,TRBJ1-3,-,-
CASSLTGRGGGELFF,TGTGCCAGCAGTTTAACCGGGAGGGGCGGCGGGGAGCTGTTTTTT,TRBV27,TRBJ2-2,few,TRBD2
CASRGGAVTEAFF,TGTGCCAGCAGGGGGGGGGCGGTGACTGAAGCTTTCTTT,TRBV7-8,TRBJ1-1,few,-
CASSVGLAGRDTQYF,TGTGCCAGCAGTGTGGGACTAGCGGGACGAGATACGCAGTATTTT,TRBV2,TRBJ2-3,few,TRBD2
CASRPSRGLGEKLFF,TGTGCCAGCAGACCGTCAAGGGGACTCGGGGAAAAACTGTTTTTT,TRBV28,TRBJ1-4,-,-
CSASFPRARGNYGYTF,TGCAGTGCTAGTTTTCCGAGAGCGCGGGGCAACTATGGCTACACCTTC,TRBV20-1,TRBJ1-2,-,-
CSVGLAGAYEQYF,TGCAGCGTCGGACTAGCGGGAGCCTACGAGCAGTACTTC,TRBV29-1,TRBJ2-7,-,TRBD2
CASSPLPGLVSGEQYF,TGTGCCAGCAGTCCCCTCCCGGGACTAGTGTCTGGGGAGCAGTACTTC,TRBV27,TRBJ2-7,-,TRBD2
CASSNGLAEGSEQYF,TGCGCCAGCAGCAATGGACTAGCGGAGGGGTCCGAGCAGTACTTC,TRBV5-1,TRBJ2-7,-,TRBD2
CASSSDRLNIQYF,TGTGCCAGCAGCTCCGACAGGCTAAACATTCAGTACTTC,TRBV5-4,TRBJ2-4,-,-
CASSLQGWETQYF,TGTGCCAGCAGCCTACAGGGGTGGGAGACCCAGTACTTC,TRBV7-2,TRBJ2-5,-,TRBD1
CAISESKSVDGYTF,TGTGCCATCAGTGAGTCGAAATCAGTGGATGGCTACACCTTC,TRBV10-3,TRBJ1-2,-,-
CASSHRTGNEQFF,TGCGCCAGCAGCCACAGGACAGGGAATGAGCAGTTCTTC,TRBV10-1,TRBJ2-1,-,TRBD1
CAWSGPPPDTQYF,TGTGCCTGGAGTGGGCCCCCTCCAGATACGCAGTATTTT,TRBV30,TRBJ2-3,-,-